The T cell receptor (beta chain) described here comes from a study of cytomegalovirus exposure and HLA in healthy donors (dated 2017 in TCRdb). Regarding the study in general: In an earlier analysis of under 750 of the donors, approximately 260 Gb of sequence data and 117 million unique TCR beta sequences from about 179 million T cells were reported. An early release covering about 600 HLA-typed donors comprised roughly 300 gigabases of sequencing data and roughly 86 million unique TCR sequences. The genetic ancestry cluster associated with self-reported Caucasian donors included about four fifths of the 350 to 500 genotyped donors. The study aimed to test whether signatures of past pathogen exposure could be identified by cataloging public T cell receptors. The study used immunosequencing to profile the T cell repertoires of under 700 subjects and linked those repertoires to cytomegalovirus serostatus. In addition to the first cohort of approximately 670 subjects, a separate validation cohort of around 110 different subjects was used. High-throughput TCR immunosequencing, statistical association of individual TCRs with disease status, and machine learning were combined to predict cytomegalovirus infection status. A later analysis re-examined previously published TCR beta repertoires from 600 to 700 donors and added high-resolution HLA genotyping to investigate patterns of TCR occurrence. Rather than drawing on any new phenotypic data, the later analysis identified candidate immune exposures from TCR beta sequences and the way those sequences occurred across donors. To decide whether each TCR beta V gene segment behaved as functional or pseudogenic, an earlier analysis of nearly 600 of the donors relied on high-throughput TCR beta sequencing. Alongside the repertoire data, information on donor age, sex, ethnicity and CMV serostatus was compiled. In a later genetic analysis, genome-wide SNP genotypes for about 55% of the roughly 700 donors were used, and that subset was treated as a discovery cohort. Every discovery cohort repertoire had been produced on one sequencing platform. Both class I and class II loci were covered by HLA typing, at four-digit resolution. The number of donors typed differed by locus, with roughly 620-630 for A, B, C, DRB1 and DQB1, roughly 550 for DQA1, nearly 610 for DPA1, and some 470 for DPB1. Because of strong linkage in the cohort, five DR-DQ haplotypes were treated as single units for association and clustering. On average, 235,054 unique TCR beta nucleotide sequences were sequenced per donor among a few hundred genotyped donors of the cohort, with about 19% of those sequences being non-productive. What the authors observed across the whole study: For the cohort, immune exposure information was limited to CMV serostatus. A further reported finding was that TCR beta sequences accurately predicted the HLA-A and HLA-B alleles for most subjects in the first cohort. In an earlier analysis of 587 of the donors, most TCR beta V segments appeared in productive rearrangements about 87% or about 30% of the time, broadly matching IMGT annotations. Because some donors lacked HLA typing at each locus, the association tests relied only on the typed subset. The presence/absence analyses assumed that sequencing depth was roughly uniform across donors, and that assumption may not be true. Specific HLA alleles were associated with around 18,000 TCR beta sequences at a false discovery rate of 0.05 in a later analysis. Some IMGT-functional V segments, including TRBV6-2 and TRBV6-3, could not be told apart with the 87-base-pair reads, so those segments were excluded. In a later genetic analysis, a missense DCLRE1C variant was associated with V-gene and J-gene trimming of TCR beta chains, and the association was replicated in an independent cohort. Several of the top co-occurrence clusters appeared to be linked to parvovirus B19, influenza, CMV and Epstein-Barr virus, according to a later analysis. Correlated functional status among segregating V segments might be attributable to linkage disequilibrium, but an unknown experimental factor could not be ruled out. Compared with the approximately 710-donor mean, donors in an Asian-associated ancestry cluster had fewer N-insertions in productive TCRs, according to a later genetic analysis. While some public TCRs were present in many individuals, most TCR sequences turned up only very rarely across donors. A cluster of highly shared sequence variants was judged likely to be a technical artifact of the sequencing pipeline. When HLA alleles, especially DR and DQ, strongly co-occurred, attributing TCR associations to individual alleles was difficult. In both the original and validation cohorts, the classifier was reported to diagnose cytomegalovirus status with high specificity and sensitivity. Because counts were too low, about 18 rarely observed V segments, including chromosome 9 orphons, were excluded from the earlier analysis of 587 of the donors. A total of 150 or so TCR beta chains were listed by the study as associated with cytomegalovirus. In a later analysis, TCR association rates were found to vary across HLA loci, with the most associated TCRs seen for DRB1 alleles and the fewest for HLA-C alleles. The authors suggested that the approach could potentially be generalized to other disease states and immunological phenotypes. In this cohort, only TCR beta chains were sequenced, and detectable features were limited by the absence of alpha or paired-chain data. A later analysis found that most CMV-associated TCR beta chains appeared HLA-restricted, with HLA associations seemingly driven largely by CMV exposure. A later analysis found that HLA-associated TCR beta chains were more clonally expanded and had lower generation probabilities than equally common non-associated chains. Three of the identified cytomegalovirus-associated TCR beta chains were confirmed in vitro to be specific for cytomegalovirus antigens.

The library was built by means of the immunoSEQ multiplex PCR assay. For the multiplex PCR, a mixture combining 60 forward primers for TCR Vbeta segments and 13 reverse primers for TCR Jbeta segments was used. The CDR3 region of rearranged TCR beta genes was amplified from genomic DNA with a multiplex PCR assay. Amplified TCR beta libraries were sequenced as 87-base-pair reads on the Illumina HiSeq System. As for how the authors treated the data: A later analysis counted tens of millions of unique TCR beta chains across the 666 repertoires, and 9 million to 14 million of these chains were shared by at least two donors. Raw reads were error-corrected and collapsed into unique sequences with a nearest-neighbor algorithm that merged closely related sequences to remove PCR and sequencing errors. Alignment of CDR3 sequences to IMGT reference sequences was used to assign V, D and J gene segments. Each retained sequence needed at least a six-nucleotide match to both a V gene segment and a J gene segment. A rearrangement counted as productive if the CDR3 had no stop codons and remained in frame with V and J, and every other rearrangement counted as non-productive. Following IMGT convention, CDR3 was defined as the stretch from the second conserved V-encoded cysteine up to the conserved J-encoded phenylalanine. The earlier analysis of about 590 of the donors excluded sequences that lacked an unambiguous match to a single V gene segment. An earlier analysis of fewer than 750 of the donors classified V segments as functional when productive rearrangements were above 56.7% and as segregating when the standard deviation between donors was above 5%. A statistical classification framework was developed to diagnose cytomegalovirus status using the catalog of TCR beta chain sequences. In a later analysis, TCR nucleotide sequences were compared against IMGT/GENE-DB human TR gene sequences so that V and J genes could be assigned. The TCRdist pipeline was used in a later analysis to assign CDR3 sequences and most-parsimonious VDJ recombination scenarios. In a later analysis, each TCR beta chain was defined by its CDR3 amino acid sequence together with its V-gene family, and reads lacking a unique V-gene family were excluded. A later analysis removed 592 highly shared, low-generation-probability nucleotide sequences to deal with suspected cross-contamination and a sequencing artifact. In a later analysis, a clonal expansion index for each public chain was calculated from normalized within-repertoire ranks of inferred template counts. A later analysis computed generation probabilities with a VDJ recombination model fitted to out-of-frame rearrangements, and checked the results against IGoR. Hypergeometric tests were used in a later analysis to score TCR-TCR, TCR-HLA and TCR-CMV co-occurrence, with a repertoire-size bias correction applied to the TCR pairs. In a later analysis, false discovery rates were estimated by permuting HLA or CMV assignments 20 times. In a later analysis, co-occurring TCRs were grouped using DBSCAN, with TCRdist sequence similarity added in when clustering inside HLA-allele-positive subsets. Co-occurrence clustering excluded repertoires with fewer than 30,000 or more than 120,000 public chains, plus five with anomalous nucleotide sharing. Here the immuneACCESS table is served through TCRdb, limited to in-frame sequences with V and J called. Missing clones are a known gap in these copies; in checked studies unresolved V genes cover under half, and the rest lacks a known reason. That table is the source of V, J and clone size, and D and trimming were worked out from the DNA. The sample table records approximately 140,000 clones; more than 60% of these occur just once. The top ten clonotypes cover about 1.8% of the sample.

Compared with germline, V lacks 3 bases and J lacks 1 base; bases without a gene match: 6. Including cysteine and phenylalanine, the CDR3 has 15 amino acids. The CDR3 DNA has 45 bases and is translated from base 1. Reading the germline V gene (reference sequence) gives CDR1 LNHDA and CDR2 SQIVND. Regarding this clone: The specificity of this receptor is unknown. Per-base quality was not reported, and no clone a single base away is much larger than it.

In total, approximately 690 healthy bone marrow donors made up the cohort. At the time of sampling, every cohort member was nominally healthy, though immune exposures that went unrecorded were likely present. The donor was CMV seronegative and was included in the group of 352 seronegative cohort members. A peripheral blood sample was collected from each donor, and TCR beta sequencing was performed on peripheral blood mononuclear cells. The Qiagen DNeasy Blood Extraction Kit was used to extract genomic DNA from the blood cell samples. Source material: PBMCs. The rearrangement combines TRBV19 with TRBJ2-7, and 7 junctional nucleotides match TRBD2. This clonotype was sampled from a woman in her forties in good health and CMV-seronegative. The DNA reads TGTGCCAGTAGTATGAGCGGGATCCTTTCCTACGAGCAGTACTTC. This yields the protein CASSMSGILSYEQYF. The variable domain in full, with residues beyond the CDR3 obtained from the reference TRBV19 and TRBJ2-7 genes, is DGGITQSPKYLFRKEGQNVTLSCEQNLNHDAMYWYRQDPGQGLRLIYYSQIVNDFQKGDIAEGYSVSREKKESFPLTVTSAQKNPTAFYLCASSMSGILSYEQYFGPGTRLTVT.